This T cell receptor (beta chain) is from a study of blood T cell repertoires in COVID-19. About the study: Samples taken during acute and convalescent COVID-19 were collected in the United States, Italy and Spain.

V shed 7 bases and J shed 1 base, with 10 bases lying between them. CDR3 length: 13 residues. Per the germline V gene, CDR1 is WSHSY and CDR2 is SAAADI. In the original processing: Reference gene primer amplification in the assay estimated nucleated cell counts. TCRdb keeps only in-frame clones here, not all; method: immunoSEQ multiplex PCR. V, J and clone size were drawn from that table, and D and trimming were deduced from the DNA. This sample has 70,000 to 95,000 clones, with about 80% found just once. Sequencing input: peripheral blood. This receptor was taken from a human donor in a cohort sampled during active COVID-19. J is TRBJ1-2 and V is TRBV10-2; D remains unclear. This CDR3 reads CASTPQVNYGYTF. CDR3 bases: TGCGCCAGCACTCCCCAGGTTAACTATGGCTACACCTTC.